This T cell receptor beta chain was sequenced in a study of T cell repertoires in cytomegalovirus infection. Study-wide context: Shared public TCR beta signatures pointed to both CMV infection and a matching HLA type. Whole-study results and caveats: Public TCR beta family frequency separated CMV-and-HLA carriers, including in an independent cohort. The ex vivo response was dominated by HLA-C-restricted CMV-specific TCR beta clonotypes.

TCRdb used MiXCR to reprocess the reads, holding one entry per CDR3 protein. Among 740,000 or so distinct CDR3 sequences listed, 35% were seen once. This CDR3 is built from 16 residues. V was pared by 1 base and J by 1 base, with 4 bases of the junction left unmatched. Germline loops: CDR1 MDHEN, CDR2 SYDVKM. This clonotype was detected a few times. Its cognate antigen is unknown. This TCR was sampled from a human donor in good health (CMV status not recorded). Some clones in this sample may be carry-over from other donors' samples. Sequencing used PBMCs. V and J are TRBV28 and TRBJ1-3, with 7 bases fitting TRBD1. CDR3: CASSLFGRGSGNTIYF. In nucleotides, the CDR3 is TGTGCCAGCAGTTTATTCGGCAGGGGGTCTGGAAACACCATATATTTT.